A single sample is the source of the 15 T cell receptor beta chains below, sequenced in a study of cytomegalovirus exposure and HLA in healthy donors. TCRdb keeps only in-frame clones here, not all; method: immunoSEQ multiplex PCR. The data show a few hundred thousand clones, around 86% seen once. Sequencing was performed on PBMCs. These receptors were collected from a woman aged 18 to 35 in good health and CMV-seronegative.

The chain employs TRBV10-1 and TRBJ2-1; tentatively, D is TRBD1 (5 bases). V shed 5 bases and J shed 2 bases, with 7 bases lying between them. The CDR3 has 13 amino acids. From germline, CDR1 is WNHNN and CDR2 SYGVQD (reference sequence). This CDR3 is CASSQGPYNEQFF. The CDR3 bases are TGCGCCAGCAGTCAGGGCCCCTACAATGAGCAGTTCTTC.

The rearrangement uses TRBV6-5 and TRBJ1-2; D is undetermined. The CDR3 is made up of 16 amino acids. Trimming left V 0 bases short and J 5 bases short, with 16 bases between. Germline V gives CDR1 MNHEY, CDR2 SVGAGI. Here the CDR3 reads CASSYSRGLKAYGYTF. As DNA, the CDR3 is TGTGCCAGCAGTTACTCGAGAGGACTAAAGGCTTATGGCTACACCTTC.

This clone was seen more than once but under ten times. The CDR3 sequence is CASSVGAGKYEQYF. As DNA, the CDR3 is TGTGCCAGCAGCGTAGGGGCAGGGAAATACGAGCAGTACTTC. The chain joins TRBV9 to TRBJ2-7; TRBD1 is a possible D gene (5 bases). This CDR3 has 14 amino acids. The V end was cut by 0 bases, the J end by 4 bases, with 11 bases between. The germline gives CDR1 SGDLS, CDR2 YYNGEE.

This chain joins TRBV4-2 and TRBJ1-5; TRBD1 aligns across 7 bases. Looked up from germline, CDR1 is LGHNA and CDR2 is YNFKEQ. J was trimmed by 4 bases and V by 4 bases; bases with no gene match: 7. The CDR3 has 15 amino acids. CDR3 in DNA: TGTGCCAGCAGCCCACCCGGGACAGCTAATCAGCCCCAGCATTTT. Translating it yields CASSPPGTANQPQHF.

V and J are TRBV4-1 and TRBJ1-4; D not resolved. In germline, CDR1 is MGHRA, CDR2 YSYEKL. The CDR3 consists of 15 residues. Trimming stripped 7 bases from V and 4 bases from J, with 16 bases between. The CDR3 DNA reads TGCGCCAGCACCGACTCGGAGAGCTTTAATGAAAAACTGTTTTTT. It translates to CASTDSESFNEKLFF.

The chain uses TRBV5-8 and TRBJ1-6; no clear D gene. Germline CDR1 is SGHTS and CDR2 is YDEGEE. The CDR3 loop spans 14 amino acids. V lost 4 bases and J lost 3, with 8 bases in between. The CDR3 reads CASSQTNYNSPLHF. CDR3 DNA sequence: TGTGCCAGCAGCCAAACTAACTATAATTCACCCCTCCACTTT.

The rearrangement joins TRBV6-5 to TRBJ2-3, with 8 bases identical to TRBD2. The V gene's germline CDR1 is MNHEY and CDR2 SVGAGI. With V trimmed by 6 bases and J by 0 bases, 5 bases remained unmatched. The CDR3 has 15 residues. Written as DNA, the CDR3 is TGTGCCAGCAGCCACGGGGGGGCAAGCACAGATACGCAGTATTTT. The encoded protein is CASSHGGASTDTQYF.

The chain is built from TRBV4-1 and TRBJ2-7; tentatively, D is TRBD2 (5 bases). Germline lookup yields CDR1 MGHRA and CDR2 YSYEKL. Trimming cost V 0 bases and J 6 bases, with 21 bases left between them. The CDR3 extends over 17 amino acids. The CDR3 is CASSQEGPSSAAREQYF. The DNA for the CDR3 is TGCGCCAGCAGCCAAGAAGGCCCTAGCTCGGCGGCTCGCGAGCAGTACTTC.

The chain combines TRBV30 with TRBJ1-2; 10 bases align to TRBD1. Trimming took 7 bases from V and 0 from J; bases not matched to a gene: 5. The CDR3 has 14 residues. Per germline, CDR1 GTSNPN and CDR2 SVGIG (reference sequence). CDR3 sequence reads: CASDRGRPNYGYTF. CDR3 in DNA: TGTGCCTCCGACAGGGGGCGGCCTAACTATGGCTACACCTTC.

The V gene is TRBV5-1, the J gene TRBJ2-7, with D perhaps TRBD1 (5 bases). V lost 0 bases and J 2 bases, leaving 18 bases between the germline ends. The length of the CDR3 is 17 residues. CDR1 and CDR2 from the germline V gene are SGHRS and YFSETQ. The CDR3 DNA reads as TGCGCCAGCAGCTTGGGAGTAGGTGGCCAGGGTGCCTACGAGCAGTACTTC. Translating it yields CASSLGVGGQGAYEQYF.

This clone was recorded a few times. The V gene is TRBV7-9, the J gene TRBJ1-4; 7 bases fit TRBD1. Trimming at V came to 1 base and at J to 5 bases, leaving 7 bases not matched to a gene. This CDR3 contains 16 residues. Germline values: CDR1 SEHNR, CDR2 FQNEAQ (reference sequence). The CDR3 loop reads CASSLDLGGGNEKLFF. The CDR3 coding sequence is TGTGCCAGCAGCTTAGATTTAGGGGGCGGGAATGAAAAACTGTTTTTT.

A few counts support this clone. The V gene is TRBV18, the J gene TRBJ2-2; TRBD2 is a possible D gene (5 bases). Trimming shortened V by 5 bases and J by 1 base, and 20 bases separated the two germline ends. This CDR3 is built from 18 residues. Germline V gives CDR1 KGHSH, CDR2 LQKENI. The CDR3 DNA follows: TGTGCCAGCTCATCGACTTCCCAGCGGATGAGGAACACCGGGGAGCTGTTTTTT. Protein: CASSSTSQRMRNTGELFF.

The chain has TRBV25-1 and TRBJ2-1; D possibly corresponds to TRBD2 (6 bases). This CDR3 is built from 15 residues. Germline CDR1 reads MGHDK; CDR2 reads SYGVNS. Trimming pared 4 bases from V and 3 bases from J, leaving 13 bases between. CDR3 bases: TGTGCCAGCAGTGCCAAGACCGGGGGCTACAATGAGCAGTTCTTC. Translated: CASSAKTGGYNEQFF. Complete variable domain (other parts from reference TRBV25-1 and TRBJ2-1): EADIYQTPRYLVIGTGKKITLECSQTMGHDKMYWYQQDPGMELHLIHYSYGVNSTEKGDLSSESTVSRIRTEHFPLTLESARPSHTSQYLCASSAKTGGYNEQFFGPGTRLTVL.

V usage is TRBV28 and J usage is TRBJ1-4; D gene uncertain. Per the germline V gene, CDR1 is MDHEN and CDR2 is SYDVKM. Trimming cost V 5 bases and J 7 bases, with 14 bases left between them. CDR3 size: 14 residues. The CDR3 reads CASSPTRHGEKLFF. The CDR3 nucleotides read TGTGCCAGCAGTCCCACCCGACACGGTGAAAAACTGTTTTTT.

This clone has more than one count but fewer than ten. V gene TRBV30 combines with J gene TRBJ1-6; 7 bases match TRBD1. CDR1 and CDR2 from the germline V gene are GTSNPN and SVGIG (reference sequence). The CDR3 extends over 14 amino acids. V shed 6 bases, J shed 4 bases, and the junction held 6 bases outside the gene matches. The CDR3 region has the DNA TGTGCCTGTGACAGGGAGATTTATAATTCACCCCTCCACTTT. This sequence encodes CACDREIYNSPLHF.